One sample yielded the 15 T cell receptor beta chains listed below, sequenced in a study of cytomegalovirus exposure and HLA in healthy donors (TCRdb year 2017). Libraries were made using the immunoSEQ multiplex PCR assay. A mixture of 60 forward primers for TCR Vbeta segments and 13 reverse primers for TCR Jbeta segments was used in the multiplex PCR. TCRdb limited this immuneACCESS table to in-frame rearrangements with V and J called. A share of clones is missing; checked studies link under half to unresolved V genes, and the rest is unexplained. For this sample the table gives fewer than 200,000 clones, of which roughly 87% were detected only once. The ten largest clones capture about 0.23% of the sample. The sequenced sample was PBMCs. These receptors were obtained from a girl less than two years old in good health and CMV-seronegative.

V gene TRBV4-1 combines with J gene TRBJ1-5; 10 bases align to TRBD1. The CDR3 is 16 residues long. J was trimmed by 7 bases and V by 1 base; bases with no gene match: 7. Germline CDR1 and CDR2: MGHRA and YSYEKL. In DNA, the CDR3 is TGCGCCAGCAGCCAAGGAGCCGGACAGGGGGACCAGCCCCAGCATTTT. Encoded protein: CASSQGAGQGDQPQHF.

This clone was counted a few times. CDR3 bases: TGTGCCAGCAGCTTATACGGGAGCACAGATACGCAGTATTTT. Encoded protein: CASSLYGSTDTQYF. The chain couples TRBV11-3 to TRBJ2-3; D call uncertain. The CDR3 loop spans 14 amino acids. Germline loops: CDR1 SGHNT, CDR2 YENEEA. Trimming left V 2 bases short and J 0 bases short, with 6 bases between.

On this clone itself: The same CDR3 is also encoded by other DNA sequences in this sample. The chain recombines TRBV27 with TRBJ2-1; 14 positions agree with TRBD2. Unmatched junction bases numbered 1, after V lost 3 bases and J lost 6 bases. This CDR3 spans 15 amino acids. In germline, CDR1 is MNHEY, CDR2 SMNVEV (reference sequence). CDR3 region: CASSFGTSGSNEQFF. The CDR3 DNA reads TGTGCCAGCAGTTTCGGGACTAGCGGGAGCAATGAGCAGTTCTTC.

The genes are TRBV7-9 and TRBJ1-3, with D possibly being TRBD1 (5 bases). The germline V gene encodes CDR1 SEHNR and CDR2 FQNEAQ (reference sequence). The CDR3 is 15 amino acids. V was pared by 4 bases and J by 8 bases, with 18 bases between. CDR3 sequence: CASSSLAAGRDTIYF. The CDR3 DNA is TGTGCCAGCAGCTCCCTTGCGGCAGGGCGAGACACCATATATTTT.

This clone was recorded once. The chain couples TRBV7-6 to TRBJ2-7, with a possible D match to TRBD2 (6 bases). V lost 5 bases, J lost 9 bases, and 20 bases lay in between. The CDR3 extends over 14 amino acids. Germline CDR1 SGHVS, CDR2 FNYEAQ. The CDR3 loop reads CASSRTGTAEGQYF. The CDR3 DNA sequence: TGTGCCAGCAGCCGGACCGGGACTGCCGAAGGGCAGTACTTC.

In its sample, this clone was seen a few times. The rearrangement uses TRBV13 and TRBJ2-2; 8 bases line up with TRBD2. Germline loops: CDR1 PRHDT, CDR2 FYEKMQ (reference sequence). CDR3 length: 17 residues. The trim removed 0 bases at V and 6 bases at J, leaving 9 bases unmatched. For the CDR3, the DNA is TGTGCCAGCAGCTTAGGCCCGGGGGGGCTCATTCCCGGGGAGCTGTTTTTT. It codes for CASSLGPGGLIPGELFF.

The chain links TRBV4-1 to TRBJ2-1; 11 positions match TRBD2. This CDR3 region has 16 residues. J was trimmed by 7 bases and V by 1 base; bases with no gene match: 6. Germline V CDR1 and CDR2: MGHRA, YSYEKL. CDR3 loop: CASSQGPRLAGNEQFF. The CDR3 nucleotides read TGCGCCAGCAGCCAAGGGCCGAGACTAGCGGGGAATGAGCAGTTCTTC.

This chain links TRBV4-2 with TRBJ1-2; TRBD1 might be the D (6 bases). Germline assignment: CDR1 LGHNA and CDR2 YNFKEQ. The V gene lost 0 bases and the J gene lost 4 bases, with 15 bases spanning the gap. The CDR3 extends over 16 amino acids. The CDR3: CASSQDLTGTRYGYTF. The CDR3 DNA sequence: TGTGCCAGCAGCCAAGACTTGACAGGCACGCGCTATGGCTACACCTTC.

This sequence joins TRBV7-2 and TRBJ1-1; D is uncertain. V lost 4 bases and J lost 10, with 16 bases in between. CDR3 size: 13 residues. Germline V gene sequence: CDR1 SGHTA, CDR2 FQGNSA. CDR3 DNA sequence: TGTGCCAGCAGCTATTCGAAATCGGCAGGAGCTTTCTTT. This gives the protein CASSYSKSAGAFF.

J is TRBJ1-4 and V is TRBV11-2; possible D gene TRBD1, 6 bases. The CDR3 is 15 residues long. The V gene's germline CDR1 is SGHAT and CDR2 FQNNGV. Trimming stripped 4 bases from V and 4 bases from J, with 13 bases between. The CDR3 coding sequence is TGTGCCAGCAGCTCCGGGGGGCGGGTTAATGAAAAACTGTTTTTT. Encoded protein: CASSSGGRVNEKLFF.

This clone was found a few times. This sequence joins TRBV30 and TRBJ2-7; the D gene is possibly TRBD1 (7 bases). CDR1 and CDR2 from the germline V gene are GTSNPN and SVGIG (reference sequence). The CDR3 is made up of 13 amino acids. The germline V and J ends were trimmed by 5 bases and 3 bases, with 14 bases remaining between them. The CDR3 coding sequence is TGTGCCTGGGGTCAGGGGGGCGTCTACGAGCAGTACTTC. It is translated as CAWGQGGVYEQYF.

The V call is TRBV5-4, the J call TRBJ1-5, with D uncertain. Germline lookup yields CDR1 SGHNT and CDR2 YYREEE (reference sequence). This CDR3 has 13 amino acids. V was pared by 5 bases and J by 4 bases, with 10 bases between. The DNA for the CDR3 is TGTGCCAGCAGTGGGGAGTTTAATCAGCCCCAGCATTTT. It yields the protein CASSGEFNQPQHF.

The chain uses TRBV27 and TRBJ2-3, with 9 bases matching TRBD2. From germline, CDR1 is MNHEY and CDR2 SMNVEV (reference sequence). Germline trimming cut 5 bases from V and 2 bases from J; bases unmatched to any gene: 5. The CDR3 loop spans 15 amino acids. The CDR3 loop reads CASSGTSRATDTQYF. Written as DNA, the CDR3 is TGTGCCAGCAGTGGGACTAGCAGGGCCACAGATACGCAGTATTTT.

This clone is a singleton in its sample. V usage is TRBV2 and J usage is TRBJ2-3; 7 nucleotides align to TRBD2. V was clipped by 11 bases and J by 6 bases; unmatched bases: 17. CDR3 length: 15 residues. The germline gives CDR1 SNHLY, CDR2 FYNNEI. CDR3 coding DNA: TGTGCCCGGGGGGAGCTAGCGGAATCGGTTGATACGCAGTATTTT. Its translation is CARGELAESVDTQYF.

The chain carries TRBV10-3 and TRBJ2-1; TRBD2 agrees at 8 bases. The junction had 12 bases not matched to a gene; V was cut back by 3 bases and J by 8 bases. The CDR3 spans 16 residues. Germline V gives CDR1 ENHRY, CDR2 SYGVKD. The CDR3 protein is CAISESGLAAIDEQFF. The DNA for the CDR3 is TGTGCCATCAGTGAAAGCGGACTAGCTGCAATCGATGAGCAGTTCTTC.